This T cell receptor (beta chain) was obtained from a study of blood T cell repertoires in COVID-19. The CDR3 is 17 amino acids. Unmatched junction bases numbered 8, after V lost 4 bases and J lost 0 bases. Assay: immunoSEQ multiplex PCR; the TCRdb copy retains only in-frame clones and omits some. The profile shows about 50,000 clones, 85% to 90% of them singletons. The chain is built from TRBV5-3 and TRBJ2-1; 9 nucleotides align to TRBD2. TRBV5-3 has ORF status, its function being uncertain. Input material: peripheral blood. This clonotype was sampled from a man aged 50 or older with active COVID-19. This chain's CDR3 is CARSERLAEGSYNEQFF. The CDR3, as DNA: TGTGCCAGAAGCGAGAGACTAGCGGAAGGCTCCTACAATGAGCAGTTCTTC.